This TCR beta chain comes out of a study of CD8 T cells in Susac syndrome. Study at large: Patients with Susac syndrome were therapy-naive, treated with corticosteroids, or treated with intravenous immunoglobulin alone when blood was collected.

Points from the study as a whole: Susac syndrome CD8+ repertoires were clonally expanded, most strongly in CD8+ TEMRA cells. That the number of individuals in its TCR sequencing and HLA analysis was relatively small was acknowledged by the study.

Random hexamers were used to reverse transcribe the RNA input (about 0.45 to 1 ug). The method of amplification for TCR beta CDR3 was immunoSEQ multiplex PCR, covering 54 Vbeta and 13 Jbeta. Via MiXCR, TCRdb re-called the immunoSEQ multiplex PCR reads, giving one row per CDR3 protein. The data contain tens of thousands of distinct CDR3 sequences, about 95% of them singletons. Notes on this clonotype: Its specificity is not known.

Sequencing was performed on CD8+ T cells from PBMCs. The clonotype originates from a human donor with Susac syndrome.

CDR3 in amino acids: CASSTTGTANYGYTF. CDR3 nucleotides: TGTGCCAGCAGCACTACCGGGACAGCAAACTATGGCTACACCTTC. J is TRBJ1-2 and V is TRBV28, with TRBD1 identical over 7 bases. Germline V lookup: CDR1 MDHEN, CDR2 SYDVKM. CDR3 length: 15 residues. V lost 6 bases to trimming and J lost 2 bases; unmatched junction nucleotides: 9.